The 13 T cell receptor beta chains in this list originate from one sample, sequenced in a study of shared clonotypes between healthy human individuals (dated by TCRdb to about 2020). Libraries were made using the immunoSEQ multiplex PCR assay. What TCRdb holds here is the immuneACCESS table cut down to in-frame rearrangements. Part of the clones is not present; checked against another copy, under half of the missing clones reflect an unresolved V gene, and the others are unexplained. The sample table shows 2 million to 2.5 million clones, and more than 85% are seen once. The ten largest clones add up to 0.36% of the sample. Input material: naive CD4+ T cells from PBMCs. This specimen's cell subset or site label, interpreted: CD45RA+ positively selected. These TCRs come from a man aged 18 to 30 in good health. Some clones in this sample may be carry-over from other donors' samples.

As regards this clone: This CDR3 is also generated by other DNA sequences in the sample. J is TRBJ2-5 and V is TRBV4-1; possibly TRBD1 or TRBD2 for D (5 bases each). CDR3 length equals 13 residues. Trimming removed 4 bases from V and 4 bases from J, with 10 bases in between. Germline CDR1 MGHRA, CDR2 YSYEKL. The DNA of the CDR3 is TGCGCCAGCAGCCGGGGACCACTAGAGACCCAGTACTTC. Translating gives CASSRGPLETQYF.

The chain is built from TRBV5-1 and TRBJ2-7; 11 nucleotides match TRBD2. Germline V gene lookup returns CDR1 SGHRS and CDR2 YFSETQ. CDR3 length: 16 residues. With V trimmed by 4 bases and J by 2 bases, 8 bases remained unmatched. The CDR3 coding sequence is TGCGCCAGCAGCGGGGGGACTAGCGGAGCCCCCTACGAGCAGTACTTC. Its protein product is CASSGGTSGAPYEQYF.

The chain combines TRBV6-1 with TRBJ1-2; D is unresolved. Germline CDR1 reads MNHNS; CDR2 reads SASEGT. The CDR3 consists of 10 residues. V lost 3 bases, J lost 8 bases, and 4 bases lay in between. CDR3 nucleotides: TGTGCCAGCAGTGAGTGGGGCTACACCTTC. Its protein product is CASSEWGYTF.

The table lists this clone with a count of one. V is TRBV19 and J is TRBJ1-1; 7 nucleotides match TRBD1. The V gene's germline CDR1 is LNHDA and CDR2 SQIVND (reference sequence). With 4 bases clipped from V and 4 bases from J, the junction kept 6 bases outside the gene matches. There are 14 residues in the CDR3. The DNA for the CDR3 is TGTGCCAGTAGTAGTAGGGGGCTTGCCACTGAAGCTTTCTTT. Amino acid sequence: CASSSRGLATEAFF.

The V gene is TRBV12-5, the J gene TRBJ2-2; D tentatively reads TRBD1 or TRBD2 (6 bases each). This CDR3 is built from 16 residues. Germline CDR1 LGHNT, CDR2 FRNRAP. V was clipped by 11 bases and J by 3 bases, with 22 bases between them. The CDR3: CALYQGWDWDTGELFF. For the CDR3, the DNA is TGTGCTCTCTACCAGGGGTGGGACTGGGACACCGGGGAGCTGTTTTTT.

Notes on this clone: This may come from a read error, since a much larger clone is one base off. The genes are TRBV2 and TRBJ1-5; D is possibly TRBD1 (6 bases). The V end was cut by 4 bases, the J end by 2 bases, with 9 bases between. Germline V gene data show CDR1 as SNHLY and CDR2 as FYNNEI. The CDR3 sequence is 14 residues long. CDR3 nucleotides: TGTGCCAGCAGTGGGACAGAGGGCAATCAGCCCCAGCATTTT. It specifies CASSGTEGNQPQHF.

The chain has TRBV6-1 and TRBJ1-5; D is uncertain. Looked up from germline, CDR1 is MNHNS and CDR2 is SASEGT. Trimming removed 1 base at V and 5 bases at J, with 3 bases between. The CDR3 covers 12 residues. Written as DNA, the CDR3 is TGTGCCAGCAGTGAAGGGGATCAGCCCCAGCATTTT. As protein: CASSEGDQPQHF.

The V call is TRBV4-2, the J call TRBJ2-3; 7 nucleotides match TRBD2. The germline V gene encodes CDR1 LGHNA and CDR2 YNFKEQ. V gave up 0 bases and J gave up 0 bases; unmatched junction bases: 3. CDR3 length: 16 residues. In DNA, the CDR3 is TGTGCCAGCAGCCAAGAGCTAGCGGTTAGCACAGATACGCAGTATTTT. This codes for CASSQELAVSTDTQYF.

This clone was recorded only once. The rearrangement uses TRBV30 and TRBJ1-5; D perhaps matches TRBD1 (5 bases). The germline V gene encodes CDR1 GTSNPN and CDR2 SVGIG (reference sequence). The CDR3 length is 13 residues. V was pared by 3 bases and J by 6 bases, with 12 bases between. CDR3 sequence (DNA): TGTGCCTGGAGCCACTCGGGGGGTCAGCCCCAGCATTTT. Encoded protein: CAWSHSGGQPQHF.

The V gene is TRBV27, the J gene TRBJ2-4, with D tentatively TRBD2 (5 bases). The ends were cut back, 8 bases at V and 0 bases at J, with 14 bases in the middle. The CDR3 has 15 residues. Looked up from germline, CDR1 is MNHEY and CDR2 is SMNVEV (reference sequence). CDR3 in DNA: TGTGCCAGCCAGACTCTCGGACTAGCCAAAAACATTCAGTACTTC. This sequence encodes CASQTLGLAKNIQYF.

The V and J genes are TRBV28 and TRBJ2-7; 8 nucleotides match TRBD1. The V and J ends lost 6 bases and 2 bases, in that order; junction bases with no gene match: 6. Germline V gene lookup returns CDR1 MDHEN and CDR2 SYDVKM. The CDR3 has 14 residues. In DNA, the CDR3 is TGTGCCAGCAGGTCGGACAGGGCCACCTACGAGCAGTACTTC. This encodes CASRSDRATYEQYF.

CDR3 protein: CASSAYRGNEQFF. The CDR3 nucleotides read TGTGCCAGCAGCGCTTACAGGGGTAATGAGCAGTTCTTC. V and J are TRBV2 and TRBJ2-1, with 7 positions matching TRBD1. V shed 6 bases, J shed 7 bases, and the junction held 6 bases outside the gene matches. From germline, CDR1 is SNHLY and CDR2 FYNNEI. The CDR3 has 13 amino acids. Filled out from reference TRBV2 and TRBJ2-1, the complete variable domain reads EPEVTQTPSHQVTQMGQEVILRCVPISNHLYFYWYRQILGQKVEFLVSFYNNEISEKSEIFDDQFSVERPDGSNFTLKIRSTKLEDSAMYFCASSAYRGNEQFFGPGTRLTVL.

J is TRBJ1-4 and V is TRBV5-1, with 9 bases that match TRBD1. The CDR3 runs 13 residues. The germline CDR1 and CDR2 sequences are SGHRS and YFSETQ. J lost 7 bases, V lost 5 bases, and 3 bases had no gene match. CDR3 protein: CASRTGGGEKLFF. As DNA, the CDR3 is TGCGCCAGCAGGACAGGGGGTGGTGAAAAACTGTTTTTT.